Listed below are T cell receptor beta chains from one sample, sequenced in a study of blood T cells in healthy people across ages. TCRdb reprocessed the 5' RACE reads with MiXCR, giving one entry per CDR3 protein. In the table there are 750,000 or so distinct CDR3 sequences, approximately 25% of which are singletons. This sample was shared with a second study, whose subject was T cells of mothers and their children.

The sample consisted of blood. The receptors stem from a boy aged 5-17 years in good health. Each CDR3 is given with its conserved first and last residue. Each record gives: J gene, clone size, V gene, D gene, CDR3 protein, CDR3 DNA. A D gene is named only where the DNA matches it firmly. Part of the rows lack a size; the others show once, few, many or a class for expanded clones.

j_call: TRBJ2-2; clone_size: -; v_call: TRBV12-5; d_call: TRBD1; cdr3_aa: CATMKSTGEGYTGELFF; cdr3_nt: TGTGCTACTATGAAATCGACAGGGGAAGGGTACACCGGGGAGCTGTTTTTT
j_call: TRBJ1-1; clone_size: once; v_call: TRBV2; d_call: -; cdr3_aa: CASSFGNVAEAFF; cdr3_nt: TGTGCCAGCAGCTTCGGAAATGTGGCTGAAGCTTTCTTT
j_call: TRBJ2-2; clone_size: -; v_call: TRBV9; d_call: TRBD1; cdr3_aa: CASSTGTGGSGELFF; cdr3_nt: TGTGCCAGCAGCACCGGGACAGGAGGGTCCGGGGAGCTGTTTTTT
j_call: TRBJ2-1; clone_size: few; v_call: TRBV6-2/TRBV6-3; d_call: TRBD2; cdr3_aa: CASSRTSEGVSEQFF; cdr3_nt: TGTGCCAGCAGCAGGACTAGCGAAGGGGTTTCTGAGCAGTTCTTC
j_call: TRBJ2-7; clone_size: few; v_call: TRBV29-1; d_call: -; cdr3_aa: CSVVIEPYEQYF; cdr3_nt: TGCAGCGTTGTGATAGAACCCTACGAGCAGTACTTC
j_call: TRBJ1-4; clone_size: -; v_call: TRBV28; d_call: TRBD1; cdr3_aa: CASPTGKANEKLVF; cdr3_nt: TGTGCCAGCCCGACAGGGAAGGCTAATGAAAAACTGGTTTTT
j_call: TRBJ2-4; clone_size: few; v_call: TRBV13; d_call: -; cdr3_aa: CASSLGLNIQYF; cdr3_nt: TGTGCCAGCAGCTTAGGTTTGAACATTCAGTACTTC
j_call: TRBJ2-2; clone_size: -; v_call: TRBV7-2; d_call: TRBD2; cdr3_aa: CASSQTSGRGTGELFF; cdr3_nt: TGTGCCAGCAGCCAGACTAGCGGGCGTGGCACCGGGGAGCTGTTTTTT
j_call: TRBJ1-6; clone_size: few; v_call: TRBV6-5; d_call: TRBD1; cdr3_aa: CASTGDRAGSPLHF; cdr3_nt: TGTGCCAGCACCGGAGACAGGGCCGGTTCACCCCTCCACTTT
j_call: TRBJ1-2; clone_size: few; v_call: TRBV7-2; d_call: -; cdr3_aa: CASSHGLRTGLNYGYTF; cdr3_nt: TGTGCCAGCAGCCATGGATTGAGAACAGGGCTTAACTATGGCTACACCTTC
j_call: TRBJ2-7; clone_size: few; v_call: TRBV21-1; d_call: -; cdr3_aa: CASSRSLTGTTNEQYF; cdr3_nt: TGTGCCAGCAGCAGATCCCTGACAGGGACAACAAACGAGCAGTACTTC
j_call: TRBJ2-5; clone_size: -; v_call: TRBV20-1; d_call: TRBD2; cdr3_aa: CSAPRLASQETQYF; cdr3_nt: TGCAGTGCTCCGCGACTAGCGAGTCAAGAGACCCAGTACTTC
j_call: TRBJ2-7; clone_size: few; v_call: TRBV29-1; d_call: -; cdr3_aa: CSVAERLKNEQYF; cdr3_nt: TGCAGCGTTGCTGAACGGCTGAAGAACGAGCAGTACTTC
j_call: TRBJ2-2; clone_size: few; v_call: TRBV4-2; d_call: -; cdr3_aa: CASSQDQQGGNTGELFF; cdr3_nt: TGTGCCAGCAGCCAAGATCAGCAGGGGGGAAACACCGGGGAGCTGTTTTTT
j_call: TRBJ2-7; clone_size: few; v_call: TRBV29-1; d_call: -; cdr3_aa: CSVSGTEGDEQYF; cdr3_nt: TGCAGCGTTTCCGGGACTGAGGGGGACGAGCAGTACTTC
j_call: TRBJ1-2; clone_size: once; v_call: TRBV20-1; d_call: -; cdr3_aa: CSAREAGLGPYGYTF; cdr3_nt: TGCAGTGCTAGAGAAGCTGGACTGGGACCCTATGGCTACACCTTC
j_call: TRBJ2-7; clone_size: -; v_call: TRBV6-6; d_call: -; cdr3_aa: CASRPESKFYEQYF; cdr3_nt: TGTGCCAGCAGGCCCGAGAGTAAGTTCTACGAGCAGTACTTC
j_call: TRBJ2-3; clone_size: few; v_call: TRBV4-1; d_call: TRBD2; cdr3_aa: CASSQAGLADFGDTQYF; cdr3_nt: TGCGCCAGCAGCCAAGCGGGACTAGCGGATTTTGGAGATACGCAGTATTTT
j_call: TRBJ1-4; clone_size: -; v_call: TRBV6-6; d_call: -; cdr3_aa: CASSLQGIEEKLFF; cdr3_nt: TGTGCCAGCAGTTTACAGGGTATAGAAGAAAAACTGTTTTTT
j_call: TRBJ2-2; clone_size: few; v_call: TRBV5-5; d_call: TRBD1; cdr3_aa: CASSRPGGSTGELFF; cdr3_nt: TGTGCCAGCAGCCGGCCAGGGGGAAGCACCGGGGAGCTGTTTTTT
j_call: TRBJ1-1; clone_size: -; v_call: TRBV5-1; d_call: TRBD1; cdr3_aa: CASSSQGEWTEAFF; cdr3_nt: TGCGCCAGCAGCTCGCAGGGGGAATGGACTGAAGCTTTCTTT
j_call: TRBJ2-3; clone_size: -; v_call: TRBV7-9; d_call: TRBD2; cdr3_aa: CASSLAMTSGRTDTQYF; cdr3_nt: TGTGCCAGCAGCTTAGCGATGACTAGCGGGCGCACAGATACGCAGTATTTT
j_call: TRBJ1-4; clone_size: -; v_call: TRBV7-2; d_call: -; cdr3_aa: CASSLLGGANEKLFF; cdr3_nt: TGTGCCAGCAGCTTATTGGGGGGGGCTAATGAAAAACTGTTTTTT
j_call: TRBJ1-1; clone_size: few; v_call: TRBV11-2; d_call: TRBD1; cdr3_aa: CASSFTGGGGAFF; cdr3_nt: TGTGCCAGCAGCTTCACAGGGGGCGGGGGGGCTTTCTTT
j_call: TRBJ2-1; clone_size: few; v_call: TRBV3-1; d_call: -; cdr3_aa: CASSQDWGRVNEQFF; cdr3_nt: TGTGCCAGCAGCCAAGACTGGGGCAGGGTGAATGAGCAGTTCTTC
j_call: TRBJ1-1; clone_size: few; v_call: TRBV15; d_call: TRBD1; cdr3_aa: CATNQPNPGGRTEAFF; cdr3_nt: TGTGCCACCAACCAACCGAACCCAGGGGGCAGGACTGAAGCTTTCTTT
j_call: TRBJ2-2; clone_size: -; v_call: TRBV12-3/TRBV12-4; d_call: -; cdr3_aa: CASSHGPALNTGELFF; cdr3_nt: TGTGCCAGCAGTCACGGGCCCGCTCTGAACACCGGGGAGCTGTTTTTT
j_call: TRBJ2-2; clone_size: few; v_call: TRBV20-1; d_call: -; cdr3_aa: CSAREWATNTGELFF; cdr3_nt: TGCAGTGCTAGAGAGTGGGCCACGAACACCGGGGAGCTGTTTTTT
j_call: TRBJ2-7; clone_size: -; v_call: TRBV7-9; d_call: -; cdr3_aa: CASSLVTGGPYEQYF; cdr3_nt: TGTGCCAGCAGCTTAGTGACAGGTGGACCCTACGAGCAGTACTTC
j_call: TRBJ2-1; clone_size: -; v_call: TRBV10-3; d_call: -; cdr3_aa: CAISATGIINEQFF; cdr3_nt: TGTGCCATCAGTGCCACCGGAATAATCAATGAGCAGTTCTTC
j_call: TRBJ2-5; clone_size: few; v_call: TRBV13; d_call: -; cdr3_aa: CASSLSGSRPAGTQYF; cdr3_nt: TGTGCCAGCAGCTTATCCGGGAGCCGACCGGCTGGGACCCAGTACTTC
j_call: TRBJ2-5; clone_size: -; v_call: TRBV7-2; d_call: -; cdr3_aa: CASRPGLLQAQYF; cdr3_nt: TGTGCCAGCAGGCCGGGCCTACTTCAGGCCCAGTACTTC
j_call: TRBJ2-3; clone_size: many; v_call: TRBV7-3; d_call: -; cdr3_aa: CASSLGTGDTQYF; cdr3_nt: TGTGCCAGCAGCCTAGGGACTGGAGATACGCAGTATTTT
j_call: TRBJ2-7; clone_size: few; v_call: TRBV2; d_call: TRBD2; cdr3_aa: CASMGTSGTYEQYF; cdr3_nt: TGTGCCAGCATGGGGACTAGCGGAACCTACGAGCAGTACTTC
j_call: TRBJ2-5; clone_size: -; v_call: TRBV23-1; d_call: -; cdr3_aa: CASSQSGPRSPWETQYF; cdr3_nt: TGCGCCAGCAGTCAATCGGGCCCCAGGAGTCCGTGGGAGACCCAGTACTTC
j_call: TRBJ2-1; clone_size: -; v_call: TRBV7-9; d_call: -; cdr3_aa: CASSLARGRQGSNEQFF; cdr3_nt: TGTGCCAGCAGCTTAGCGCGAGGGAGGCAGGGCTCCAATGAGCAGTTCTTC
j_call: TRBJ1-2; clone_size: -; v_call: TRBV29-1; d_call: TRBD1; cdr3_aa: CSADGTGTGDNYGYTF; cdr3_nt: TGCAGCGCTGACGGTACCGGGACAGGGGATAACTATGGCTACACCTTC
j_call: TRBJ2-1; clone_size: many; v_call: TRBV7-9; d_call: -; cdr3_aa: CASSARTSYEQFF; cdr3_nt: TGTGCCAGCAGCGCCCGGACTTCTTATGAGCAGTTCTTC
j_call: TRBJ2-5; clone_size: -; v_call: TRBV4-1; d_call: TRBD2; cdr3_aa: CASSQGKSSGLGDETQYF; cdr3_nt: TGCGCCAGCAGCCAAGGCAAATCTAGCGGGTTGGGAGATGAGACCCAGTACTTC
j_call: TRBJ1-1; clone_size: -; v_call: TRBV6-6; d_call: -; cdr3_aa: CASKGQEAFF; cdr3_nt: TGTGCCAGCAAGGGACAAGAAGCTTTCTTT
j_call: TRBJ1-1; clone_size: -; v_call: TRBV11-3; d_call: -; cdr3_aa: CASSLAHHTEAFF; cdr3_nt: TGTGCCAGCAGCTTAGCACACCACACTGAAGCTTTCTTT
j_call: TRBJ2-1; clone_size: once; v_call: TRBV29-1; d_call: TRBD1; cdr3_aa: CSVTGGNYNEQFF; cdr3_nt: TGCAGCGTGACAGGGGGGAATTACAATGAGCAGTTCTTC
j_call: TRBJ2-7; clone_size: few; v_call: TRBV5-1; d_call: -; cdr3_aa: CASSFGGSSEQYF; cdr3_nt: TGCGCCAGCAGCTTTGGCGGTAGTAGCGAGCAGTACTTC
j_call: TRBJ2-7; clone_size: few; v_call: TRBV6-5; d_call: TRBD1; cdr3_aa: CASSYGQVLLYEQYF; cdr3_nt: TGTGCCAGCAGTTACGGACAGGTTTTACTCTACGAGCAGTACTTC
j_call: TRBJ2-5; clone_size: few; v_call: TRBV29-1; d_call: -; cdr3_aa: CSVEPIHRGIRKETQYF; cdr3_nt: TGCAGCGTTGAACCCATTCACCGGGGGATCAGGAAAGAGACCCAGTACTTC
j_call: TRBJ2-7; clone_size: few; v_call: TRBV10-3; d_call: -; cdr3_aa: CAIRAGTTPYEQYF; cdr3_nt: TGTGCCATTCGAGCAGGGACGACTCCTTACGAGCAGTACTTC
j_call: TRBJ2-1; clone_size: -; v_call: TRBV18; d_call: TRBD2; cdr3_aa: CASSPIRLAGVLSSYNEQFF; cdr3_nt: TGTGCCAGCTCACCAATTCGACTAGCGGGAGTTTTGAGCTCCTACAATGAGCAGTTCTTC
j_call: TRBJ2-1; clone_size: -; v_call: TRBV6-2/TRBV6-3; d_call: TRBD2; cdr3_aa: CASSKSLPGGVGEQFF; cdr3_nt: TGTGCCAGCAGCAAAAGCTTACCGGGGGGGGTGGGGGAGCAGTTCTTC